This T cell receptor beta chain was sequenced during a study of T cell repertoires in cytomegalovirus infection. Comments on this clonotype: Its antigen is unidentified.

Study-wide findings and caveats: The cumulative frequency of public TCR beta families distinguished individuals who carried CMV together with the relevant HLA. Dominating the ex vivo response were HLA-C-restricted CMV-specific TCR beta clonotypes.

Germline V gives CDR1 LGHDT, CDR2 YNNKEL (reference sequence). The V gene lost 0 bases and the J gene lost 5 bases, with 10 bases spanning the gap. This CDR3 is 14 amino acids long. TCRdb itself ran the reads through MiXCR, one entry per CDR3 protein. The profile shows 490,000 or so distinct CDR3 sequences, around 11% of them singletons. The genes are TRBV3-1 and TRBJ1-1; D ambiguous. This TCR was sampled from a human donor in good health (CMV status not recorded). Some clones in this sample may be carry-over from other donors' samples. Sequencing was done on a sample of PBMCs. The CDR3, as DNA: TGTGCCAGCAGCCAAGACACTCAGGTGACTGAAGCTTTCTTT. It is translated as CASSQDTQVTEAFF.